This T cell receptor beta chain appears in the sequencing data of a study of vaccination effects on CD4 cells after COVID-19. TCRdb's table, derived via immunoSEQ multiplex PCR, lists solely in-frame clones and lacks some. The sample consists of approximately 60,000 clones, under 85% of them appearing once. Culture proceeded for under twelve days, and CD4+ T cells were then isolated. This clone was seen a handful of times. Its antigen is currently unknown. This CDR3 has 14 residues. Between the trimmed V and J ends, which lost 4 bases and 0 bases, there was a span of 10 bases. CDR1 SGHTA and CDR2 FQGNSA come from the germline V gene.

The sample in question was CD4+ T cells from PBMCs cultured without peptide, obtained before COVID-19 vaccination. The sequence came from a human donor who had a prior SARS-CoV-2 infection. The chain couples TRBV7-2 to TRBJ2-7; no clear D. The CDR3 DNA follows: TGTGCCAGCAGCTATTCACAAAACTCCTACGAGCAGTACTTC. It codes for CASSYSQNSYEQYF.